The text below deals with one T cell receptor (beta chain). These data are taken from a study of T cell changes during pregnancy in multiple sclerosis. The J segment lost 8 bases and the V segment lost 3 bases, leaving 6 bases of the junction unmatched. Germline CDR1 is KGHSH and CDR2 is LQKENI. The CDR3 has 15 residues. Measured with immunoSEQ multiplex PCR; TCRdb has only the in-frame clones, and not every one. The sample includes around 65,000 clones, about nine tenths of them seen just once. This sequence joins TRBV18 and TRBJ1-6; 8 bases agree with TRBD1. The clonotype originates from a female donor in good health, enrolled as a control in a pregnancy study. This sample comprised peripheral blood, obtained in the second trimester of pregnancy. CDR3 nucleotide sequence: TGTGCCAGCTCACCGGGACAGGCAAGCGATTCACCCCTCCACTTT. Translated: CASSPGQASDSPLHF.